One sample yielded the 27 T cell receptor beta chains listed below, sequenced in a study of shared clonotypes between healthy human individuals. Generated by immunoSEQ multiplex PCR, the TCRdb table keeps only in-frame clones and is missing some. The sample has approximately 720,000 clones, about two thirds seen once; the top ten hold under 2%. The sequencing sample was made of memory CD4+ T cells sorted from blood. The subset is: CD45RA-negative fraction. Source of these receptors: a woman in her 30s in good health.

The rearrangement uses TRBV5-1 and TRBJ2-7; a possible D gene is TRBD1 (5 bases). V lost 5 bases, J lost 5 bases, and 11 bases lay in between. The germline V gene encodes CDR1 SGHRS and CDR2 YFSETQ. The length of the CDR3 is 12 residues. The CDR3: CASRRDSHEQYF. In DNA, the CDR3 is TGCGCCAGCAGACGCGACAGTCACGAGCAGTACTTC.

This clone was seen many times. The chain combines TRBV28 with TRBJ2-3; TRBD2 matches at 8 bases. CDR3 length equals 16 residues. The trim removed 4 bases at V and 2 bases at J, leaving 8 bases unmatched. Germline V CDR1 and CDR2: MDHEN, SYDVKM. This CDR3 reads CASSSYTSGVTDTQYF. CDR3 bases: TGTGCCAGCAGTTCCTACACTAGCGGAGTCACAGATACGCAGTATTTT.

The chain links TRBV4-2 to TRBJ1-4, with 10 bases that match TRBD1. The germline V gene has CDR1 LGHNA and CDR2 YNFKEQ. The CDR3 spans 16 residues. The junction had 10 bases not matched to a gene; V was cut back by 5 bases and J by 7 bases. In DNA, the CDR3 is TGTGCCAGCAGCGACGATCCCCGGGACAGGGGTGAAAAACTGTTTTTT. Its protein is CASSDDPRDRGEKLFF.

V gene TRBV4-1 combines with J gene TRBJ2-5, with 8 nucleotides matching TRBD1. Trimming took 1 base from V and 4 from J; bases not matched to a gene: 8. Germline CDR1 is MGHRA and CDR2 is YSYEKL. The CDR3 covers 16 residues. CDR3 loop: CASSQGTGSIGETQYF. The CDR3 DNA reads as TGCGCCAGCAGCCAAGGGACAGGGTCAATAGGAGAGACCCAGTACTTC.

V gene TRBV5-4 combines with J gene TRBJ2-6; 10 bases agree with TRBD1. Unmatched junction bases numbered 12, after V lost 2 bases and J lost 4 bases. CDR3 length: 19 amino acids. Germline V gives CDR1 SGHNT, CDR2 YYREEE (reference sequence). CDR3 in DNA: TGTGCCAGCAGCTTATACCGGGACAGGGGTGTTTCCGGGGCCAACGTCCTGACTTTC. This encodes CASSLYRDRGVSGANVLTF. Full variable domain (remainder filled in from reference TRBV5-4 and TRBJ2-6): ETGVTQSPTHLIKTRGQQVTLRCSSQSGHNTVSWYQQALGQGPQFIFQYYREEENGRGNFPPRFSGLQFPNYSSELNVNALELDDSALYLCASSLYRDRGVSGANVLTFGAGSRLTVL.

In the case of this clone: The same CDR3 is also encoded by other DNA sequences in this sample. This sequence joins TRBV6-6 and TRBJ1-5; a possible D gene is TRBD1 (6 bases). CDR1 is MNHNY, CDR2 SVGAGI, per germline (reference sequence). Deletions cut 2 bases from V and 7 bases from J, with 12 bases between. This CDR3 has 14 residues. The CDR3: CASSYGGRGQPQHF. CDR3 nucleotide sequence: TGTGCCAGCAGTTACGGGGGAAGGGGGCAGCCCCAGCATTTT.

This clone was detected once. V and J are TRBV28 and TRBJ2-3; TRBD1 might be the D (5 bases). The germline V and J ends were trimmed by 4 bases and 5 bases, with 22 bases remaining between them. This CDR3 contains 17 residues. From germline, CDR1 is MDHEN and CDR2 SYDVKM. The CDR3 DNA is TGTGCCAGCAGTTCCCCTGACTTGGGGCGGTTAAGAGATACGCAGTATTTT. Protein product: CASSSPDLGRLRDTQYF.

J is TRBJ2-5 and V is TRBV5-1, with D tentatively TRBD1 (6 bases). Between the trimmed V and J ends, which lost 6 bases and 2 bases, there was a span of 14 bases. Per germline, CDR1 SGHRS and CDR2 YFSETQ. This CDR3 has 14 residues. DNA of the CDR3: TGCGCCAGCAAGATGTGGGGGCAGCAAGAGACCCAGTACTTC. This encodes CASKMWGQQETQYF.

The V and J genes are TRBV6-6 and TRBJ2-5; D is perhaps TRBD2 (7 bases). The CDR3 covers 16 residues. Trimming took off 6 bases at V and 0 bases at J, with 17 bases between the two ends. Germline values: CDR1 MNHNY, CDR2 SVGAGI (reference sequence). Here the CDR3 reads CASSPWTRGYQETQYF. The CDR3 DNA is TGTGCCAGCAGCCCCTGGACTAGGGGGTACCAAGAGACCCAGTACTTC.

This sequence joins TRBV6-1 and TRBJ1-1; D remains unclear. CDR3 length equals 15 residues. V was cut by 5 bases and J by 4 bases, with 17 bases left in between. Germline lookup yields CDR1 MNHNS and CDR2 SASEGT. CDR3 protein: CASSKEDPMVTEAFF. For the CDR3, the DNA is TGTGCCAGCAGTAAAGAAGACCCAATGGTCACTGAAGCTTTCTTT.

The V and J genes are TRBV28 and TRBJ1-4; D perhaps matches TRBD1 (5 bases). The CDR3 contains 12 residues. The germline gives CDR1 MDHEN, CDR2 SYDVKM. V was pared by 5 bases and J by 10 bases, with 11 bases between. As DNA, the CDR3 is TGTGCCAGCAGTCGACGGGACCGAAAACTGTTTTTT. Residues: CASSRRDRKLFF.

The V call is TRBV25-1, the J call TRBJ2-5, with D possibly being TRBD1 or TRBD2 (5 bases each). Trimming removed 6 bases at V and 1 base at J, with 18 bases between. The CDR3 length is 16 residues. Per germline, CDR1 MGHDK and CDR2 SYGVNS. The chain's CDR3 is CASSEGSGQVQETQYF. As DNA, the CDR3 is TGTGCCAGCAGCGAAGGCTCGGGGCAGGTCCAAGAGACCCAGTACTTC.

CDR3 coding DNA: TGTGCCAGCAGCTCACGGGCCTCCTCTGGGGCCAACGTCCTGACTTTC. Translated: CASSSRASSGANVLTF. This chain uses TRBV7-6 with TRBJ2-6, with D unclear. The CDR3 totals 16 residues. Germline CDR1 reads SGHVS; CDR2 reads FNYEAQ. Trimming stripped 4 bases from V and 0 bases from J, with 10 bases between. The full variable domain, rest sourced from reference TRBV7-6 and TRBJ2-6, is GAGVSQSPRYKVTKRGQDVALRCDPISGHVSLYWYRQALGQGPEFLTYFNYEAQQDKSGLPNDRFSAERPEGSISTLTIQRTEQRDSAMYRCASSSRASSGANVLTFGAGSRLTVL.

As for this clone: Other nucleotide sequences from this sample produce the same CDR3. The chain joins TRBV4-1 to TRBJ2-1; D possibly corresponds to TRBD2 (6 bases). Germline V gene data show CDR1 as MGHRA and CDR2 as YSYEKL. The CDR3 has 16 residues. Trimming took off 0 bases at V and 4 bases at J, with 13 bases between the two ends. CDR3 nucleotide sequence: TGCGCCAGCAGCCAAGAAGGGCGGGACCCTTACAATGAGCAGTTCTTC. Its protein product is CASSQEGRDPYNEQFF.

The chain employs TRBV5-6 and TRBJ2-1; 11 bases are a match to TRBD2. J was trimmed by 0 bases and V by 2 bases; bases with no gene match: 7. Germline CDR1 SGHDT, CDR2 YYEEEE. The CDR3 extends over 18 amino acids. In DNA, the CDR3 is TGTGCCAGCAGCTTCGGACTAGCGGGTGACCCCTCCTACAATGAGCAGTTCTTC. Its translation: CASSFGLAGDPSYNEQFF. The whole variable domain, filled in from reference TRBV5-6 and TRBJ2-1, reads DAGVTQSPTHLIKTRGQQVTLRCSPKSGHDTVSWYQQALGQGPQFIFQYYEEEERQRGNFPDRFSGHQFPNYSSELNVNALLLGDSALYLCASSFGLAGDPSYNEQFFGPGTRLTVL.

This clone showed up just a few times. The chain links TRBV27 to TRBJ1-1; D remains unclear. Germline values: CDR1 MNHEY, CDR2 SMNVEV (reference sequence). This CDR3 comprises 12 residues. Between the trimmed V and J ends, which lost 8 bases and 1 base, there was a span of 8 bases. The chain's CDR3 is CASSRPNTEAFF. CDR3 sequence (DNA): TGTGCCAGCTCGCGGCCGAACACTGAAGCTTTCTTT.

The chain uses TRBV9 and TRBJ2-4; 9 nucleotides agree with TRBD2. The germline V gene has CDR1 SGDLS and CDR2 YYNGEE. V gave up 4 bases and J gave up 3 bases; unmatched junction bases: 8. This CDR3 is built from 16 residues. In DNA, the CDR3 is TGTGCCAGCAGCTCAGAGCAGACTAGCGGCAAAAACATTCAGTACTTC. This gives the protein CASSSEQTSGKNIQYF. Full variable domain (rest looked up from reference TRBV9 and TRBJ2-4): DSGVTQTPKHLITATGQRVTLRCSPRSGDLSVYWYQQSLDQGLQFLIQYYNGEERAKGNILERFSAQQFPDLHSELNLSSLELGDSALYFCASSSEQTSGKNIQYFGAGTRLSVL.

The chain couples TRBV14 to TRBJ2-3, with TRBD2 identical over 10 bases. Germline V gene data show CDR1 as SGHDN and CDR2 as FVKESK. The CDR3 covers 14 residues. The junction had 3 bases not matched to a gene; V was cut back by 2 bases and J by 7 bases. CDR3 DNA sequence: TGTGCCAGCAGCCAATCTAGCGGGAGTCATACGCAGTATTTT. Its protein product is CASSQSSGSHTQYF.

The chain employs TRBV28 and TRBJ1-5, with no clear D. Between the trimmed V and J ends, which lost 4 bases and 4 bases, there was a span of 11 bases. Germline V CDR1 and CDR2: MDHEN, SYDVKM. The CDR3 has 14 residues. As DNA, the CDR3 is TGTGCCAGCAGTTCCCCGTTCGAGAATCAGCCCCAGCATTTT. Translated: CASSSPFENQPQHF.

The chain uses TRBV7-8 and TRBJ2-5; D uncertain. Between the trimmed V and J ends, which lost 0 bases and 1 base, there was a span of 6 bases. The CDR3 is 14 residues long. Germline V gives CDR1 SGHVS, CDR2 FQNEAQ. Here the CDR3 DNA reads TGTGCCAGCAGCTTAGCGGCCTCCCAAGAGACCCAGTACTTC. Translation: CASSLAASQETQYF.

The V gene is TRBV27, the J gene TRBJ1-2, with D hard to call. Trimming cost V 11 bases and J 1 base, with 8 bases left between them. The germline V gene encodes CDR1 MNHEY and CDR2 SMNVEV (reference sequence). This CDR3 is built from 11 residues. The CDR3, as DNA: TGTGCCGCGGTCATTAACTATGGCTACACCTTC. It codes for CAAVINYGYTF.

This chain links TRBV4-2 with TRBJ2-2, with no clear D. The CDR3 loop spans 13 amino acids. Germline V gene data show CDR1 as LGHNA and CDR2 as YNFKEQ. Trimming left V 3 bases short and J 8 bases short, with 10 bases between. The CDR3 DNA reads TGTGCCAGCAGCCACAAGGTGACAGGGGAGCTGTTTTTT. It yields the protein CASSHKVTGELFF.

J is TRBJ1-2 and V is TRBV28; no reliable D call. The CDR3 is 14 amino acids. Per the germline V gene, CDR1 is MDHEN and CDR2 is SYDVKM. V was trimmed by 4 bases and J by 3 bases, leaving 12 bases between them. In nucleotides, the CDR3 is TGTGCCAGCAGTTACAACACGGAGGACTATGGCTACACCTTC. Its translation is CASSYNTEDYGYTF.

This chain links TRBV19 with TRBJ2-2, with TRBD2 matching 8 bases. The length of the CDR3 is 17 residues. Losses at the gene ends were 6 bases for V and 2 bases for J; bases not matched to a gene: 11. The V gene's germline CDR1 is LNHDA and CDR2 SQIVND (reference sequence). The CDR3 nucleotides are TGTGCCAGTAGGCCCCCCCGCGGGAGGCCCAACACCGGGGAGCTGTTTTTT. As protein: CASRPPRGRPNTGELFF.

V gene TRBV18 combines with J gene TRBJ1-1; TRBD1 agrees at 9 bases. J gave up 2 bases and V 6 bases, and 13 bases lay outside the gene matches. The CDR3 is 17 amino acids. Per germline, CDR1 KGHSH and CDR2 LQKENI. CDR3 in amino acids: CASSRQTGGASNTEAFF. The CDR3 bases are TGTGCCAGCTCGCGACAGACAGGGGGAGCCTCAAACACTGAAGCTTTCTTT.

The chain links TRBV5-4 to TRBJ2-5; TRBD1 aligns across 10 bases. The CDR3 consists of 16 residues. CDR1 is SGHNT, CDR2 YYREEE, per germline (reference sequence). V shed 9 bases and J 4 bases; nucleotides not matched to a gene: 15. Here the CDR3 reads CATQTGTGAGRETQYF. In DNA form, the CDR3 reads TGTGCCACCCAAACCGGGACAGGGGCGGGACGAGAGACCCAGTACTTC.

This clone appeared a few times. The V and J genes are TRBV10-3 and TRBJ2-5; D unclear. The J call is uncertain, as TRBJ2-7 better fits the DNA end. The CDR3 consists of 8 residues. CDR1 and CDR2 from the germline V gene are ENHRY and SYGVKD. The CDR3 sequence: CARDEQYF. In nucleotides, the CDR3 is TGTGCCAGGGACGAGCAGTACTTC.